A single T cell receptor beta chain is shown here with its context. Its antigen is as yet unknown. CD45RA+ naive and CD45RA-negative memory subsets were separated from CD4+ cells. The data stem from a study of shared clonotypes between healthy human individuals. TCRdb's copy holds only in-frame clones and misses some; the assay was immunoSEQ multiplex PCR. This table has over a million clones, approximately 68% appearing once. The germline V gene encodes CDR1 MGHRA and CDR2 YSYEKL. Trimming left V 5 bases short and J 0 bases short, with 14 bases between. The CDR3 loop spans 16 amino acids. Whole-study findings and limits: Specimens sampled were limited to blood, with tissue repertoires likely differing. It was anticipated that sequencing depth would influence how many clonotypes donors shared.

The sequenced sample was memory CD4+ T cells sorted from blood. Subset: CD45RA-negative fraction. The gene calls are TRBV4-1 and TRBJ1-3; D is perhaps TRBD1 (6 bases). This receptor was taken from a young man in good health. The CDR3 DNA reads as TGCGCCAGCAGCGCACAACAGGGTAGCTCTGGAAACACCATATATTTT. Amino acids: CASSAQQGSSGNTIYF.